This TCR beta chain stems from a study of T-cell reconstitution after alpha-beta-depleted transplantation in children. Study-level points and caveats: Among T cells one year after transplant, newly produced cells accounted for most counts and diversity. About two months after transplant, alpha-beta T cells reportedly came from several hundred expanded graft clones. In some patients, recipient T cells and intrathymic progenitors surviving conditioning explained high day-60 diversity.

The J segment lost 4 bases and the V segment lost 0 bases, leaving 3 bases of the junction unmatched. The CDR3 has 14 amino acids. Looked up from germline, CDR1 is DFQATT and CDR2 is SNEGSKA (reference sequence). Unique molecular identifiers were incorporated during preparation of the TCRbeta library. TCRdb recomputed calls from the PCR reads with MiXCR, one row per CDR3 protein. This repertoire shows more than 15,000 distinct CDR3 sequences, roughly 5.6% found once; its top ten account for around 6.9%. This clonotype is labeled as medium-sized. Its target is unknown. Here the sequenced sample was PBMCs, taken before TCRalphabeta/CD19-depleted stem cell transplant. J is TRBJ2-7 and V is TRBV20-1; TRBD2 matches at 10 bases. The sequence came from a boy aged 5-17 years with acute lymphoblastic leukemia, due to receive a stem cell transplant. Here the CDR3 DNA reads TGCAGTGCTAGAGATCGGACTAGCGGATACGAGCAGTACTTC. This gives the protein CSARDRTSGYEQYF.